This entry is about one T cell receptor beta chain. The sample comes from a study of blood T cell repertoires in COVID-19. Overall study context: Samples taken during acute and convalescent COVID-19 were collected in the United States, Italy and Spain. The analysed material was cDNA or gDNA that came from T cells, B-cell-depleted T cells, or PBMCs.

The CDR3 loop spans 15 amino acids. Unmatched junction bases numbered 11, after V lost 3 bases and J lost 8 bases. Germline CDR1 and CDR2: MDHEN and SYDVKM. The Seattle patients joined while their infection was active and were tracked longitudinally afterward. Using immunoSEQ multiplex PCR, the repertoire was profiled, and TCRdb retains in-frame clones only, with some absent. The sample records approximately 330,000 clones, roughly 90% being singletons. The sample comprised peripheral blood. This receptor was obtained from a man aged 25 to 45 with COVID-19, enrolled during active disease. V is TRBV28 and J is TRBJ1-2; TRBD1 matches 8 bases. The chain's CDR3 is CASSLRDRGLGGYTF. The CDR3 nucleotides are TGTGCCAGCAGTTTGAGAGACAGGGGACTTGGGGGCTACACCTTC.